Reported below is one T cell receptor (beta chain). This table comes from immunoSEQ multiplex PCR, and its TCRdb copy is limited to in-frame clones, with some not included. Among some 27,000 clones listed, around 82% were seen once. This record comes from a study of T cell clonotyping in hematopoietic cell transplantation. The germline CDR1 and CDR2 sequences are MNHNY and SVGAGI (reference sequence). After removal of 7 bases from V and 0 bases from J, the junction contained 2 bases not matched to a gene. CDR3 length equals 13 residues. The time point here: recipient sample about 28 days before transplant, after cytoreduction.

V gene TRBV6-6 combines with J gene TRBJ2-7, with 8 nucleotides matching TRBD2. The sample was peripheral blood mononuclear cells, taken before stem cell transplant. This clonotype was sampled from a man aged 35 to 55 with acute myeloid leukemia. Some clones in this sample may be carry-over from other donors' samples. This chain's CDR3 is CASKAGASYEQYF. The CDR3 DNA reads TGTGCCAGCAAAGCGGGAGCCTCCTACGAGCAGTACTTC.